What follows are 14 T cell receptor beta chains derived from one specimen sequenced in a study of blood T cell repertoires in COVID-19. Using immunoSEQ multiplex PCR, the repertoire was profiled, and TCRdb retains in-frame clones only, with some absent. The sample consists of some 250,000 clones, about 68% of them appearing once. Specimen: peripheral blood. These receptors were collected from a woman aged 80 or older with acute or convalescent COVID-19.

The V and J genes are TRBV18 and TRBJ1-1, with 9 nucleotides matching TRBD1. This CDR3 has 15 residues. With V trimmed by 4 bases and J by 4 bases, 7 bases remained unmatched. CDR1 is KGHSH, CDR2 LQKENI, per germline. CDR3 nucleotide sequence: TGTGCCAGCTCACGCAAACAGGGGGCGTCCACTGAAGCTTTCTTT. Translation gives CASSRKQGASTEAFF.

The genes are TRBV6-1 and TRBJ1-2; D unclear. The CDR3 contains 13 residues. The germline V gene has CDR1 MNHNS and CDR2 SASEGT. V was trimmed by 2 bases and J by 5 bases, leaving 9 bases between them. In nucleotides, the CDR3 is TGTGCCAGCAGTGAATCAAAGCCATATGGCTACACCTTC. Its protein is CASSESKPYGYTF.

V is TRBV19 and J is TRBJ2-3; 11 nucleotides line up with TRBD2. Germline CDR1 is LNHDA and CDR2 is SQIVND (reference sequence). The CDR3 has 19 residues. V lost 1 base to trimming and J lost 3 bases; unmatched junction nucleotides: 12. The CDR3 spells CASSIVGLAGGRATDTQYF. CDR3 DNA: TGTGCCAGTAGTATAGTGGGGCTAGCGGGGGGTAGGGCGACAGATACGCAGTATTTT.

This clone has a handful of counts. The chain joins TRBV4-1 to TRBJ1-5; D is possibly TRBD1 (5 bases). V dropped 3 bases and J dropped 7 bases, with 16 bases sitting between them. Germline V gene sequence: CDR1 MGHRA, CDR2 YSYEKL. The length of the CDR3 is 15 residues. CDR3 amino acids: CASSQRADSSQPQHF. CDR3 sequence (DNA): TGCGCCAGCAGCCAGCGTGCCGACAGTTCCCAGCCCCAGCATTTT.

The CDR3 DNA reads TGTGCCAGCAGCTTGGTAGGGGGGGCGGGCTACACCTTC. Amino acid sequence: CASSLVGGAGYTF. The chain has TRBV5-4 and TRBJ1-2; D may be TRBD1 (6 bases). V shed 0 bases and J shed 8 bases, with 11 bases lying between them. CDR1 and CDR2 from the germline V gene are SGHNT and YYREEE (reference sequence). The CDR3 sequence is 13 residues long.

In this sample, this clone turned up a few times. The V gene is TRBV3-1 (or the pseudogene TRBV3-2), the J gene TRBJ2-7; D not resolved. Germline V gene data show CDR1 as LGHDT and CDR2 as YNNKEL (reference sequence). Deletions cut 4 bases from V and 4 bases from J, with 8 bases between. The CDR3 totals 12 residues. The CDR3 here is CASSPNKYEQYF. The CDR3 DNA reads TGTGCCAGCAGCCCAAACAAGTACGAGCAGTACTTC.

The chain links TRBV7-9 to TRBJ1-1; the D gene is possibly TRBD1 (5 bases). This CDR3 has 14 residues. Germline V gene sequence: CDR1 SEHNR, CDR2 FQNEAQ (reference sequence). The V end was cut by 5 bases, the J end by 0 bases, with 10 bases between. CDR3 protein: CASSPPGLNTEAFF. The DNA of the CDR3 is TGTGCCAGCAGCCCCCCAGGGCTGAACACTGAAGCTTTCTTT. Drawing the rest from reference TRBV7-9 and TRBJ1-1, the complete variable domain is DTGVSQNPRHKITKRGQNVTFRCDPISEHNRLYWYRQTLGQGPEFLTYFQNEAQLEKSRLLSDRFSAERPKGSFSTLEIQRTEQGDSAMYLCASSPPGLNTEAFFGQGTRLTVV.

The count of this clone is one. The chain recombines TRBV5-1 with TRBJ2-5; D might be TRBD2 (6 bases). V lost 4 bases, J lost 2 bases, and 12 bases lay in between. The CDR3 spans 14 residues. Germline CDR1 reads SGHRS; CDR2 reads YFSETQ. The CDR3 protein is CASSPGVGQETQYF. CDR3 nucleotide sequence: TGCGCCAGCAGCCCGGGGGTGGGACAAGAGACCCAGTACTTC.

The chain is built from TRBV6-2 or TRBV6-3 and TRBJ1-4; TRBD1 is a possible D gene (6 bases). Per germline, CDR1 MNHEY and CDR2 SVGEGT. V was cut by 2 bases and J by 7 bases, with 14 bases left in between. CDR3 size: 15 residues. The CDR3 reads CASSYGNRVGEKLFF. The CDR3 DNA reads TGTGCCAGCAGTTACGGTAACAGGGTCGGTGAAAAACTGTTTTTT.

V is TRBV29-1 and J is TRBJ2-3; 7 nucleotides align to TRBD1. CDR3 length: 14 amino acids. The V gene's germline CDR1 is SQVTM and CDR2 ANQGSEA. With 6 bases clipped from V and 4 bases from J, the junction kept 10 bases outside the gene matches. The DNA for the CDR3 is TGCAGCGTAGAGACAGGGTTTACCGCAGATACGCAGTATTTT. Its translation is CSVETGFTADTQYF.

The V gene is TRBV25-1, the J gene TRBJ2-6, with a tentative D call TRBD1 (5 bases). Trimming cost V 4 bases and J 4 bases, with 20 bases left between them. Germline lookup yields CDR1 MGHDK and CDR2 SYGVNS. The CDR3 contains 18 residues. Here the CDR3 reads CASSGSLQGRSGANVLTF. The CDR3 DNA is TGTGCCAGCAGTGGCTCCCTGCAGGGAAGGTCCGGGGCCAACGTCCTGACTTTC. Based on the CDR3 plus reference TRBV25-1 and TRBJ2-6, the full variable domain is EADIYQTPRYLVIGTGKKITLECSQTMGHDKMYWYQQDPGMELHLIHYSYGVNSTEKGDLSSESTVSRIRTEHFPLTLESARPSHTSQYLCASSGSLQGRSGANVLTFGAGSRLTVL.

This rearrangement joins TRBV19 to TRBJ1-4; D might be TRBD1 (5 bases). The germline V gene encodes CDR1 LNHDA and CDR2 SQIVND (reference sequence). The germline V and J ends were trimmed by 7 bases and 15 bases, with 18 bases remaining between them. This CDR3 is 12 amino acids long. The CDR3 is CASTITGGEVFF. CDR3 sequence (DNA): TGTGCCAGTACCATTACGGGAGGGGAGGTGTTTTTT.

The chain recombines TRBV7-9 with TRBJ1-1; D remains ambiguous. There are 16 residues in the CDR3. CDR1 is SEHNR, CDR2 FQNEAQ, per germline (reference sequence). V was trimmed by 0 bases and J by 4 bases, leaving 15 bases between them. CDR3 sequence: CASSLAGRGLGTEAFF. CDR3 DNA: TGTGCCAGCAGCTTAGCGGGGAGAGGTCTAGGCACTGAAGCTTTCTTT.

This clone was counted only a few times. The CDR3 DNA reads TGTGCCAGCAGCTATAGCGGGAGGGCCTCGGATGAGCAGTTCTTC. Protein product: CASSYSGRASDEQFF. The rearrangement uses TRBV7-9 and TRBJ2-1; 11 nucleotides align to TRBD2. Trimming took 4 bases from V and 8 from J; bases not matched to a gene: 7. There are 15 residues in the CDR3. Germline V gene lookup returns CDR1 SEHNR and CDR2 FQNEAQ (reference sequence).